Following are 2 T cell receptor beta chains from one sample sequenced in a study of T cells in tuberculosis. Profiling relied on immunoSEQ multiplex PCR, and the TCRdb table lists in-frame clones only, not all of them. This sample has some 60,000 clones, with approximately 81% found just once. After thawing and overnight rest, PBMC were stained with GMM-loaded CD1B tetramer, viability dye and anti-CD3 for sorting. C32 glucose monomycolate from Rhodococcus equi was loaded onto the CD1B tetramers. The sample taken for sequencing was CD1b-GMM tetramer-negative cells sorted from PBMCs. The source of these receptors is an adult woman with latent tuberculosis.

This chain uses TRBV19 with TRBJ2-7, with 9 positions matching TRBD2. The CDR3 runs to 16 residues. Germline assignment: CDR1 LNHDA and CDR2 SQIVND (reference sequence). V lost 3 bases to trimming and J lost 2 bases; unmatched junction nucleotides: 8. The CDR3 protein is CASSISAGGPPYEQYF. DNA of the CDR3: TGTGCCAGTAGTATTAGTGCGGGAGGGCCGCCCTACGAGCAGTACTTC.

The chain links TRBV10-3 to TRBJ2-3, with D unresolved. V was pared by 3 bases and J by 5 bases, with 12 bases between. Per germline, CDR1 ENHRY and CDR2 SYGVKD. The CDR3 runs to 14 residues. The CDR3 is CAISDVSRGDTQYF. The CDR3 nucleotides read TGTGCCATCAGTGATGTGTCTAGAGGAGATACGCAGTATTTT.